The T cell receptor (beta chain) described here comes from a study of T cells in Graves' hyperthyroidism and ophthalmopathy. This clonotype appeared many times. TCR beta CDR3 regions were amplified from RNA transcripts. In the first-round RT-PCR of the TCR CDR3, the HTBI primer set was used. MiXCR, applied by TCRdb to the multiplex PCR reads, yields one record per CDR3 protein. The table records a few hundred thousand distinct CDR3 sequences, 14% to 15% of them present only once. V was clipped by 5 bases and J by 4 bases, with 8 bases between them. This CDR3 has 12 residues. Looked up from germline, CDR1 is SNHLY and CDR2 is FYNNEI.

The chain combines TRBV2 with TRBJ1-1; a weak D match, TRBD1 (5 bases). The TCR was taken from a woman aged 40 to 50 with Graves' hyperthyroidism that later progressed to Graves' ophthalmopathy. Sequencing was done on a sample of blood. The CDR3 DNA is TGTGCCAGCAGTCACGACAGCACTGAAGCTTTCTTT. Translating it yields CASSHDSTEAFF.